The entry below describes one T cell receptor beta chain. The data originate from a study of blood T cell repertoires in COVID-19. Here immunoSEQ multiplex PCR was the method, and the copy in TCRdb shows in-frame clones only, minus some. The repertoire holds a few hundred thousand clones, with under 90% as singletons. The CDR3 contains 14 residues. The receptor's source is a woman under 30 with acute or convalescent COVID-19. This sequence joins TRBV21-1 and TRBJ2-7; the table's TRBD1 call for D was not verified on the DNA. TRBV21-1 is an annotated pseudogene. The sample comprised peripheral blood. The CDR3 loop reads CASSKGQGAYEQYF. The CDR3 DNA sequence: TGTGCCAGCAGCAAAGGACAGGGGGCCTACGAGCAGTACTTC.